The present T cell receptor (beta chain) was sequenced within a study of shared clonotypes between healthy human individuals. The assay was immunoSEQ multiplex PCR, and TCRdb's table has in-frame clones only and misses some. The data contain millions of clones, approximately 94% of them singletons. Cells designated naive CD8 were CD45RO-negative and were positively selected for CCR7, with terminally differentiated effector memory CD45RA+ cells excluded. The study drew all its donors from Caucasian adults living in Nashville, Tennessee. There are 14 residues in the CDR3. Germline loops: CDR1 MGHRA, CDR2 YSYEKL. The germline V and J ends were trimmed by 1 base and 3 bases, with 8 bases remaining between them.

The sequence was obtained from a man between 18 and 35 years old in good health. J is TRBJ2-3 and V is TRBV4-1, with D possibly being TRBD2 (6 bases). Specimen: naive CD8+ T cells sorted from blood. CDR3 sequence (DNA): TGCGCCAGCAGCCAAGCCCTAGCGACAGATACGCAGTATTTT. This sequence encodes CASSQALATDTQYF.